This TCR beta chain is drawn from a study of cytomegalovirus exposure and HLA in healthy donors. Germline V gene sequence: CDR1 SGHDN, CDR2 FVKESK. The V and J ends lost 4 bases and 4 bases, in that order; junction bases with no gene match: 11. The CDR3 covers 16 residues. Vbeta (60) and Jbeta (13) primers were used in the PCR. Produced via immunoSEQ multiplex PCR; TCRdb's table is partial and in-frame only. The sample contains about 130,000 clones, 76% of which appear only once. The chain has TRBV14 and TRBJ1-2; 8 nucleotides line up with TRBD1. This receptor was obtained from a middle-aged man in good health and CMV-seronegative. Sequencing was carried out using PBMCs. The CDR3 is CASSPDRGAASYGYTF. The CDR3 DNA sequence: TGTGCCAGCAGCCCCGACAGGGGAGCAGCGTCCTATGGCTACACCTTC.